This entry lists 30 T cell receptor beta chains sequenced from one sample in a study of neurological immune-mediated disorders. TCRdb fed the 5' RACE reads into MiXCR, producing one record per CDR3 protein. The table has roughly 60,000 distinct CDR3 sequences, about 4.2% seen once. The material sequenced was CD4+ T cells from blood. These TCRs come from a woman in her thirties or forties with multiple sclerosis.

The table lists this clonotype with many counts. This chain connects TRBV5-1 to TRBJ1-1, with no clear D. This CDR3 contains 16 residues. Trimming left V 3 bases short and J 0 bases short, with 15 bases between. Germline CDR1 reads SGHRS; CDR2 reads YFSETQ. This CDR3 is CASSWVPVFMNTEAFF. As DNA, the CDR3 is TGCGCCAGCAGCTGGGTCCCAGTCTTCATGAACACTGAAGCTTTCTTT.

This clonotype was detected ten times or more. The rearrangement joins TRBV6-1 to TRBJ1-6; D gene uncertain. V was shortened by 6 bases and J by 7 bases, with 7 bases between the two germline ends. The CDR3 totals 12 residues. Germline V gene lookup returns CDR1 MNHNS and CDR2 SASEGT. The CDR3 here is CASRRGNSPLHF. The CDR3 nucleotides read TGTGCCAGCAGGCGTGGGAATTCACCCCTCCACTTT.

This clonotype was seen repeatedly, ten times or more. The CDR3 is CASSLGRASYEQYF. The CDR3 DNA sequence: TGTGCCAGCAGCTTGGGCCGGGCTTCCTACGAGCAGTACTTC. The rearrangement uses TRBV7-8 and TRBJ2-7; D is ambiguous. V lost 3 bases and J 1 base, leaving 10 bases between the germline ends. The CDR3 contains 14 residues. The germline V gene encodes CDR1 SGHVS and CDR2 FQNEAQ. The variable domain in full, completed from reference TRBV7-8 and TRBJ2-7, reads GAGVSQSPRYKVAKRGQDVALRCDPISGHVSLFWYQQALGQGPEFLTYFQNEAQLDKSGLPSDRFFAERPEGSVSTLKIQRTQQEDSAVYLCASSLGRASYEQYFGPGTRLTVT.

This clonotype was seen ten or more times. This chain connects TRBV5-8 to TRBJ1-6, with D possibly matching TRBD1 (6 bases). This CDR3 contains 15 residues. Trimming removed 6 bases from V and 0 bases from J, with 10 bases in between. The germline V gene encodes CDR1 SGHTS and CDR2 YDEGEE. As DNA, the CDR3 is TGTGCCAGCAACGACAGGCCCTCCTATAATTCACCCCTCCACTTT. This sequence encodes CASNDRPSYNSPLHF.

This clonotype was detected ten times or more. The chain joins TRBV24-1 to TRBJ2-2; maybe TRBD1 (5 bases). Trimming removed 7 bases from V and 6 bases from J, with 14 bases in between. There are 14 residues in the CDR3. CDR1 and CDR2 (germline): KGHDR, SFDVKD. CDR3 nucleotide sequence: TGTGCCACCAGGGAAGACAGCTCCGCCGGGGAGCTGTTTTTT. It codes for CATREDSSAGELFF.

The chain joins TRBV3-1 to TRBJ1-3, with TRBD1 as a possible D gene (5 bases). Trimming shortened V by 4 bases and J by 0 bases, and 10 bases separated the two germline ends. CDR3 length equals 15 residues. CDR1 and CDR2 (germline): LGHDT, YNNKEL (reference sequence). CDR3: CASSPSQDSGNTIYF. Written as DNA, the CDR3 is TGTGCCAGCAGCCCCTCACAGGACTCTGGAAACACCATATATTTT.

Ten or more counts support this clonotype. The V and J genes are TRBV7-2 and TRBJ1-2, with D possibly matching TRBD1 (5 bases). Looked up from germline, CDR1 is SGHTA and CDR2 is FQGNSA. The length of the CDR3 is 16 residues. V was cut by 2 bases and J by 6 bases, with 19 bases left in between. CDR3 nucleotides: TGTGCCAGCAGCTTAAGGATGTCCAGGGCGGCGAATGGCTACACCTTC. It translates to CASSLRMSRAANGYTF.

This clonotype was recorded many times. The rearrangement joins TRBV5-1 to TRBJ2-2; D unclear. The CDR3 loop spans 13 amino acids. Looked up from germline, CDR1 is SGHRS and CDR2 is YFSETQ. The germline V and J ends were trimmed by 0 bases and 5 bases, with 5 bases remaining between them. CDR3 coding DNA: TGCGCCAGCAGCTTGGCCGATACCGGGGAGCTGTTTTTT. As protein: CASSLADTGELFF.

This clonotype was detected ten times or more. V usage is TRBV7-6 and J usage is TRBJ2-3, with TRBD2 matching 8 bases. The junction had 6 bases not matched to a gene; V was cut back by 2 bases and J by 2 bases. The CDR3 totals 16 residues. Germline V CDR1 and CDR2: SGHVS, FNYEAQ. DNA for the CDR3: TGTGCCAGCAGCTTACTTAGCGGGGCACCCACAGATACGCAGTATTTT. Translation gives CASSLLSGAPTDTQYF.

This clonotype was detected many times. CDR3 amino acids: CASNRAILTGELFF. The CDR3 bases are TGTGCCAGCAATCGGGCCATACTCACCGGGGAGCTGTTTTTT. The J gene is TRBJ2-2, the V gene TRBV6-1; no reliable D call. The CDR3 covers 14 residues. Germline CDR1 reads MNHNS; CDR2 reads SASEGT. V was clipped by 7 bases and J by 4 bases, with 13 bases between them.

The chain recombines TRBV12-3 or TRBV12-4 with TRBJ2-1; the D gene is possibly TRBD2 (5 bases). This CDR3 has 15 amino acids. CDR3 bases: TGTGTCAACAGTATAGCGTCCTTCTCCTACAATGAGCAGTTCTTC. Translation: CVNSIASFSYNEQFF.

This clonotype was counted at least ten times. The gene calls are TRBV7-9 and TRBJ2-2; D is unresolved. Trimming took off 4 bases at V and 0 bases at J, with 12 bases between the two ends. CDR1 is SEHNR and CDR2 is FQNEAQ in the germline V gene (reference sequence). This CDR3 has 16 amino acids. The CDR3 is CASSSSAVSNTGELFF. CDR3 in DNA: TGTGCCAGCAGCTCCTCAGCTGTCTCGAACACCGGGGAGCTGTTTTTT.

This clonotype was seen many times. This chain uses TRBV7-8 with TRBJ1-6; 8 bases are a match to TRBD1. Germline CDR1 is SGHVS and CDR2 is FQNEAQ. V was pared by 5 bases and J by 6 bases, with 15 bases of the junction left unmatched. This CDR3 region has 18 residues. The CDR3 DNA follows: TGTGCCAGCAGCCCACGTTGGGGGACAGGTCTCGGTAATTCACCCCTCCACTTT. As protein: CASSPRWGTGLGNSPLHF.

At least ten counts were recorded for this clonotype. V is TRBV9 and J is TRBJ2-1, with D possibly being TRBD2 (7 bases). The CDR3 has 15 residues. Germline-derived CDR1 and CDR2 are SGDLS and YYNGEE. V lost 0 bases, J lost 2 bases, and 9 bases lay in between. The CDR3 sequence: CASSVEGGTYNEQFF. The CDR3 DNA reads as TGTGCCAGCAGCGTAGAGGGGGGGACCTACAATGAGCAGTTCTTC.

This clonotype was counted many times. V and J are TRBV5-1 and TRBJ2-1; D unclear. Looked up from germline, CDR1 is SGHRS and CDR2 is YFSETQ. The V gene lost 3 bases and the J gene lost 4 bases, with 8 bases spanning the gap. The CDR3 contains 13 residues. CDR3 in amino acids: CASSSVRYNEQFF. The CDR3 bases are TGCGCCAGCAGCTCTGTCCGATACAATGAGCAGTTCTTC.

There are many counts of this clonotype. The V and J genes are TRBV3-1 and TRBJ2-7; a weak D match, TRBD2 (6 bases). The CDR3 totals 13 residues. Trimming took 3 bases from V and 3 from J, leaving 9 bases between them. The germline V gene encodes CDR1 LGHDT and CDR2 YNNKEL (reference sequence). CDR3 sequence (DNA): TGTGCCAGCAGCCATGTCGGGAGCTACGAGCAGTACTTC. Its protein is CASSHVGSYEQYF.

This clonotype is deemed medium-sized. The J gene is TRBJ2-2, the V gene TRBV29-1; D is perhaps TRBD1 (5 bases). Germline V gene sequence: CDR1 SQVTM, CDR2 ANQGSEA. The CDR3 has 15 residues. V was shortened by 5 bases and J by 3 bases, with 16 bases between the two germline ends. Written as DNA, the CDR3 is TGCAGCGTTCCTAGACCAGGGTCCGACACCGGGGAGCTGTTTTTT. It encodes CSVPRPGSDTGELFF.

This clonotype was observed many times. The gene calls are TRBV5-1 and TRBJ2-7; D may correspond to TRBD1 or TRBD2 (6 bases each). Trimming took off 0 bases at V and 5 bases at J, with 12 bases between the two ends. Germline lookup yields CDR1 SGHRS and CDR2 YFSETQ. The CDR3 length is 14 residues. The CDR3 sequence is CASSLGRGVDEQYF. DNA of the CDR3: TGCGCCAGCAGCTTGGGAAGGGGGGTGGACGAGCAGTACTTC.

In its sample, this clonotype was seen many times. The V and J genes are TRBV7-3 and TRBJ2-3; D is unclear. Trimming pared 1 base from V and 4 bases from J, leaving 6 bases between. The CDR3 totals 13 residues. Germline V CDR1 and CDR2: SGHTA, FQGTGA. The CDR3 loop is CASSLNVADTQYF. The CDR3 DNA sequence: TGTGCCAGCAGCTTAAATGTCGCAGATACGCAGTATTTT.

There are many counts of this clonotype. The DNA of the CDR3 is TGTGCCAGCAGCCCCCGCGGCCCACAGGGGAACGGCTACACCTTC. It is translated as CASSPRGPQGNGYTF. This chain joins TRBV7-2 and TRBJ1-2; 7 bases are a match to TRBD1. CDR1 SGHTA and CDR2 FQGNSA come from the germline V gene. Unmatched junction bases numbered 14, after V lost 5 bases and J lost 8 bases. The CDR3 is made up of 15 amino acids.

This clonotype was seen at least ten times. V gene TRBV12-3 or TRBV12-4 combines with J gene TRBJ2-2; either TRBD1 or TRBD2 may fit D (6 bases each). CDR3 length: 14 residues. With 8 bases removed from V and 5 bases from J, the gap between germline ends came to 15 bases. CDR3 loop: CASRRGGRTGELFF. The CDR3 DNA reads TGTGCCAGCCGACGAGGGGGGCGGACCGGGGAGCTGTTTTTT.

This clonotype has at least ten counts. The gene calls are TRBV5-1 and TRBJ1-1, with D possibly being TRBD1 (5 bases). Germline V gene lookup returns CDR1 SGHRS and CDR2 YFSETQ. This CDR3 comprises 15 residues. V was shortened by 3 bases and J by 5 bases, with 17 bases between the two germline ends. The DNA for the CDR3 is TGCGCCAGCAGCTCACTCACAGGATTTGGGACTGAAGCTTTCTTT. Translated, it gives CASSSLTGFGTEAFF.

This clonotype was recorded at least ten times. The rearrangement links TRBV24-1 to TRBJ2-3, with D maybe TRBD2 (6 bases). Trimming cost V 3 bases and J 0 bases, with 12 bases left between them. Germline CDR1 and CDR2: KGHDR and SFDVKD. The CDR3 runs 16 residues. The DNA of the CDR3 is TGTGCCACCAGTGATCGAGGCGGAGGGAGCACAGATACGCAGTATTTT. This sequence encodes CATSDRGGGSTDTQYF.

This clonotype qualifies as medium-sized. The gene calls are TRBV6-5 and TRBJ1-2; D is unclear. From germline, CDR1 is MNHEY and CDR2 SVGAGI. This CDR3 spans 12 amino acids. Trimming pared 6 bases from V and 0 bases from J, leaving 5 bases between. CDR3 sequence (DNA): TGTGCCAGCAGCCCTTCTAACTATGGCTACACCTTC. Residues: CASSPSNYGYTF.

The chain is built from TRBV6-5 and TRBJ2-3; TRBD1 matches 11 bases. Germline CDR1 is MNHEY and CDR2 is SVGAGI. The J segment lost 7 bases and the V segment lost 2 bases, leaving 17 bases of the junction unmatched. This CDR3 has 19 amino acids. CDR3 sequence reads: CASSYEGRLGQGARNTQYF. The CDR3 DNA reads TGTGCCAGCAGTTACGAAGGACGTTTAGGACAGGGGGCAAGAAATACGCAGTATTTT.

This clonotype has at least ten counts. The gene calls are TRBV5-1 and TRBJ1-1; 7 nucleotides line up with TRBD1. This CDR3 comprises 13 residues. Germline V gene lookup returns CDR1 SGHRS and CDR2 YFSETQ. V was clipped by 7 bases and J by 4 bases; unmatched bases: 7. The CDR3 reads CASLTQGGTEAFF. Written as DNA, the CDR3 is TGCGCCAGCCTTACCCAGGGGGGCACTGAAGCTTTCTTT.

Ten or more counts support this clonotype. The chain combines TRBV4-2 with TRBJ1-1, with D perhaps matching TRBD1 (6 bases). CDR1 is LGHNA and CDR2 is YNFKEQ in the germline V gene. The V end was cut by 2 bases, the J end by 2 bases, with 12 bases between. This CDR3 region has 15 residues. This CDR3 is CASSQPRGGNTEAFF. The DNA for the CDR3 is TGTGCCAGCAGCCAACCTAGAGGGGGAAACACTGAAGCTTTCTTT.

This chain connects TRBV13 to TRBJ2-7, with a weak D call TRBD1 (6 bases). This CDR3 has 13 residues. Trimming cost V 5 bases and J 5 bases, with 13 bases left between them. The germline CDR1 and CDR2 sequences are PRHDT and FYEKMQ (reference sequence). The CDR3 loop is CASSASHRDEQYF. As DNA, the CDR3 is TGTGCCAGCAGCGCCTCTCACAGGGACGAGCAGTACTTC.

This clonotype was observed at least ten times. The chain combines TRBV25-1 with TRBJ1-5; TRBD1 agrees at 7 bases. There are 15 residues in the CDR3. Germline V gene sequence: CDR1 MGHDK, CDR2 SYGVNS. The V gene end was trimmed by 5 bases and the J gene end by 9 bases; junction bases not matched to a gene: 13. CDR3 protein: CASSPGQGVVAPQHF. DNA for the CDR3: TGTGCCAGCAGTCCCGGGCAGGGGGTGGTTGCGCCCCAGCATTTT. Filled out from reference TRBV25-1 and TRBJ1-5, the complete variable domain reads EADIYQTPRYLVIGTGKKITLECSQTMGHDKMYWYQQDPGMELHLIHYSYGVNSTEKGDLSSESTVSRIRTEHFPLTLESARPSHTSQYLCASSPGQGVVAPQHFGDGTRLSIL.

This clonotype was seen repeatedly, ten times or more. V and J are TRBV29-1 and TRBJ1-2, with D perhaps matching TRBD1 (6 bases). The V end was cut by 4 bases, the J end by 12 bases, with 21 bases between. The CDR3 loop spans 13 amino acids. Germline V gene data show CDR1 as SQVTM and CDR2 as ANQGSEA. DNA of the CDR3: TGCAGCGTTGTTCCCGACACAGGGAAGGAACACACCTTC. Protein sequence: CSVVPDTGKEHTF.